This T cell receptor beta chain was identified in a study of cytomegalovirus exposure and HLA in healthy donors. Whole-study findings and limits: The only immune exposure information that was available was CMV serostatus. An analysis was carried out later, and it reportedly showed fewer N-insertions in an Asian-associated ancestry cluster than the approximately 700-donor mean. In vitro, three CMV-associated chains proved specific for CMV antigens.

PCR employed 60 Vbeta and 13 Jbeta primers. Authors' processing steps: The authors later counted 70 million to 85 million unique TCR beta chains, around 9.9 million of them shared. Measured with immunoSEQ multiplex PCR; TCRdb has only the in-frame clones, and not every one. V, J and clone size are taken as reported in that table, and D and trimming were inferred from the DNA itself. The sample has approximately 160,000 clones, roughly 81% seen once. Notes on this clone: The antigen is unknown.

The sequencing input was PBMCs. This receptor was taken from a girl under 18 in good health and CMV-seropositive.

The CDR3 region is CASRIGGELFF. Written as DNA, the CDR3 is TGTGCCAGCAGGATCGGCGGGGAGCTGTTTTTT. The chain links TRBV6-5 to TRBJ2-2; D not certain. The CDR3 has 11 residues. Germline lookup yields CDR1 MNHEY and CDR2 SVGAGI. V was shortened by 6 bases and J by 7 bases, with 6 bases between the two germline ends.